This passage covers 15 T cell receptor beta chains from one sample sequenced in a study of T cell responses to AZD1222 COVID-19 vaccine. Clones were read by immunoSEQ multiplex PCR, and TCRdb kept only the in-frame ones, dropping some. The sample contains 90,000 to 130,000 clones, 70% to 90% of which appear only once. The sequences come from peripheral blood, collected on day 0 of AZD1222 vaccination. These receptors all come from an adult in good health.

The chain recombines TRBV6-5 with TRBJ1-1; weak D call: TRBD1 (6 bases). This CDR3 is 14 amino acids long. The germline CDR1 and CDR2 sequences are MNHEY and SVGAGI. Trimming cost V 6 bases and J 4 bases, with 15 bases left between them. CDR3 amino acids: CASSRNRESTEAFF. The CDR3 DNA sequence: TGTGCCAGCAGCCGGAACAGGGAAAGCACTGAAGCTTTCTTT.

V is TRBV28 and J is TRBJ1-4; the match to TRBD1 covers 9 bases. CDR1 and CDR2 from the germline V gene are MDHEN and SYDVKM. CDR3 length: 17 amino acids. The V and J ends lost 6 bases and 3 bases, in that order; junction bases with no gene match: 11. CDR3: CASSSTGGGRANEKLFF. The DNA of the CDR3 is TGTGCCAGCAGCTCTACAGGGGGCGGGCGAGCTAATGAAAAACTGTTTTTT.

The chain carries TRBV6-5 and TRBJ1-1; D unclear. Trimming pared 5 bases from V and 5 bases from J, leaving 18 bases between. The CDR3 sequence is 15 residues long. Looked up from germline, CDR1 is MNHEY and CDR2 is SVGAGI. The CDR3 spells CASSIGSGRGTEAFF. CDR3 DNA sequence: TGTGCCAGCAGTATCGGTTCAGGTCGTGGTACTGAAGCTTTCTTT.

The chain carries TRBV19 and TRBJ2-1; 10 bases map to TRBD1. In germline, CDR1 is LNHDA, CDR2 SQIVND (reference sequence). V lost 8 bases to trimming and J lost 5 bases; unmatched junction nucleotides: 3. The CDR3 totals 13 residues. CDR3 DNA: TGTGCCAGTCGACAGGGGGCGGACAATGAGCAGTTCTTC. This gives the protein CASRQGADNEQFF.

V and J are TRBV24-1 and TRBJ2-3, with a possible D match to TRBD2 (6 bases). CDR3 length: 14 amino acids. Trimming took 7 bases from V and 4 from J, leaving 14 bases between them. Germline-derived CDR1 and CDR2 are KGHDR and SFDVKD. The CDR3 is CATRGTLFSDTQYF. The CDR3 DNA sequence: TGTGCCACCAGGGGGACTCTTTTCTCAGATACGCAGTATTTT.

The V and J genes are TRBV5-1 and TRBJ2-4; 15 bases map to TRBD2. The CDR3 length is 18 residues. V lost 4 bases, J lost 0 bases, and 5 bases stayed unmatched. Germline V lookup: CDR1 SGHRS, CDR2 YFSETQ. The chain's CDR3 is CASSRGTSGRLAKNIQYF. The DNA for the CDR3 is TGCGCCAGCAGCCGCGGGACTAGCGGGAGGTTAGCCAAAAACATTCAGTACTTC.

This clone was detected only once. This chain links TRBV30 with TRBJ1-6; TRBD1 matches 8 bases. J was trimmed by 14 bases and V by 3 bases; bases with no gene match: 9. The CDR3 is 13 amino acids. Looked up from germline, CDR1 is GTSNPN and CDR2 is SVGIG (reference sequence). The CDR3 nucleotides are TGTGCCTGGAGCGAGGGACAGGCCTTTTCCCTCCACTTT. This translates into CAWSEGQAFSLHF.

The chain carries TRBV7-9 and TRBJ1-2; no firm D call. The CDR3 is 12 amino acids. Trimming took 9 bases from V and 6 from J, leaving 14 bases between them. Germline-derived CDR1 and CDR2 are SEHNR and FQNEAQ (reference sequence). The DNA of the CDR3 is TGTGCCAGTACGGGGAGTGAGAATGGCTACACCTTC. This encodes CASTGSENGYTF.

The CDR3 is CASSHLGTGEKLFF. The CDR3 DNA reads as TGCGCCAGCAGCCATTTGGGGACGGGTGAAAAACTGTTTTTT. V usage is TRBV4-3 and J usage is TRBJ1-4; D is possibly TRBD1 (5 bases). The germline CDR1 and CDR2 sequences are LGHNA and YSLEER. V was cut by 3 bases and J by 7 bases, with 12 bases left in between. This CDR3 comprises 14 residues.

This clone was found a few times. CDR3 loop: CASSPHGQGNTEAFF. Written as DNA, the CDR3 is TGTGCCAGCAGCCCCCACGGACAGGGGAACACTGAAGCTTTCTTT. V and J are TRBV9 and TRBJ1-1, with 8 bases identical to TRBD1. Germline V gene sequence: CDR1 SGDLS, CDR2 YYNGEE. The CDR3 consists of 15 residues. J gave up 1 base and V 4 bases, and 6 bases lay outside the gene matches.

The chain recombines TRBV5-1 with TRBJ1-2; perhaps TRBD1 as D (6 bases). The CDR3 covers 15 residues. Per the germline V gene, CDR1 is SGHRS and CDR2 is YFSETQ. V lost 4 bases to trimming and J lost 8 bases, with 21 bases between them. The CDR3 coding sequence is TGCGCCAGCAGCACCACACAGGGTGCGGGCTACGGCTACACCTTC. This translates into CASSTTQGAGYGYTF.

The rearrangement joins TRBV7-9 to TRBJ1-1, with D maybe TRBD1 (5 bases). With 1 base removed from V and 5 bases from J, the gap between germline ends came to 14 bases. Germline CDR1 reads SEHNR; CDR2 reads FQNEAQ (reference sequence). This CDR3 is 15 amino acids long. The CDR3, as DNA: TGTGCCAGCAGCTTAGGGGGACCCTACCTGACTGAAGCTTTCTTT. This sequence encodes CASSLGGPYLTEAFF. The full variable domain, completed using reference TRBV7-9 and TRBJ1-1, is DTGVSQNPRHKITKRGQNVTFRCDPISEHNRLYWYRQTLGQGPEFLTYFQNEAQLEKSRLLSDRFSAERPKGSFSTLEIQRTEQGDSAMYLCASSLGGPYLTEAFFGQGTRLTVV.

The CDR3, as DNA: TGCAGCGTTGAAGAGACCTCCTACGAGCAGTACTTC. It translates to CSVEETSYEQYF. The chain combines TRBV29-1 with TRBJ2-7; D not certain. Per germline, CDR1 SQVTM and CDR2 ANQGSEA. The V end was cut by 0 bases, the J end by 0 bases, with 3 bases between. This CDR3 is 12 amino acids long.

J is TRBJ1-5 and V is TRBV18, with D perhaps TRBD1 (6 bases). Looked up from germline, CDR1 is KGHSH and CDR2 is LQKENI. Trimming cost V 3 bases and J 4 bases, with 22 bases left between them. This CDR3 contains 18 residues. In DNA, the CDR3 is TGTGCCAGCTCACCCATCTCGATCCAGGGGTCGGGGAATCAGCCCCAGCATTTT. It is translated as CASSPISIQGSGNQPQHF.

The chain uses TRBV10-3 and TRBJ1-3, with TRBD1 identical over 7 bases. CDR1 and CDR2 from the germline V gene are ENHRY and SYGVKD. The CDR3 contains 19 residues. With V trimmed by 6 bases and J by 5 bases, 22 bases remained unmatched. In nucleotides, the CDR3 is TGTGCCATCAGGGACCCCCATGGGGTAACAGGGGAGGTTAGAAACACCATATATTTT. It yields the protein CAIRDPHGVTGEVRNTIYF.